This is a list of T cell receptor beta chains from one sample in a study of T-cell memory formation after mild COVID-19. TCRdb redid the calling of the 5' RACE reads with MiXCR, one entry per CDR3 protein. This table has under 250,000 distinct CDR3 sequences, 15% appearing once. Sequenced: PBMCs or a T cell subset sorted from them (not recorded which). These receptors all come from an adult woman who had mild COVID-19 (a few samples of this study predate the infection). Cell type and time point are not known. The CDR3 runs from the conserved cysteine through the conserved F or W. The D gene is left open where the match is weak. Clone size is given for some rows only: seen once, a few or many times, or a class if the clone is expanded.

J | V | size | D | CDR3 | DNA
TRBJ1-2 | TRBV11-2 | few | . | CASSLGLDGYTF | TGTGCCAGCAGCTTAGGCCTGGATGGCTACACCTTC
TRBJ2-7 | TRBV5-1 | many | . | CASQRQGGYEQYF | TGCGCCAGCCAACGACAGGGAGGGTACGAGCAGTACTTC
TRBJ2-1 | TRBV6-5 | . | . | CASSYGYHSYNEQFF | TGTGCCAGCAGTTATGGCTACCACTCCTACAATGAGCAGTTCTTC
TRBJ2-3 | TRBV6-6 | . | . | CASMGDFIHTDTQYF | TGTGCCAGCATGGGGGACTTCATCCACACAGATACGCAGTATTTT
TRBJ1-1 | TRBV7-2 | . | TRBD1 | CASSPSTGGALSTEAFF | TGTGCCAGCAGCCCCTCAACAGGGGGCGCTTTGAGCACTGAAGCTTTCTTT
TRBJ1-2 | TRBV20-1 | . | . | CSARDWQGPNYGYTF | TGCAGTGCTAGAGATTGGCAGGGCCCTAACTATGGCTACACCTTC
TRBJ2-7 | TRBV5-1 | few | . | CASSLAPTYEQYF | TGCGCCAGCAGCTTGGCCCCCACCTACGAGCAGTACTTC
TRBJ2-7 | TRBV20-1 | many | . | CSARGGGGQYF | TGCAGTGCTAGAGGAGGAGGAGGGCAGTACTTC
TRBJ1-5 | TRBV7-9 | . | . | CASSLGGRDNQPQHF | TGTGCCAGCAGCTTAGGGGGGCGAGACAATCAGCCCCAGCATTTT
TRBJ1-1 | TRBV7-9 | few | . | CASSLNLGGNTEAFF | TGTGCCAGCAGCTTAAACCTCGGGGGAAACACTGAAGCTTTCTTT
TRBJ2-7 | TRBV12-3/TRBV12-4 | few | TRBD2 | CASSFAKGTSGKVEQYF | TGTGCCAGCAGTTTTGCAAAAGGGACTAGCGGGAAGGTCGAGCAGTACTTC
TRBJ2-3 | TRBV9 | . | TRBD1 | CASSEPGQGTTQYF | TGTGCCAGCAGCGAACCGGGACAGGGGACGACGCAGTATTTT
TRBJ2-5 | TRBV3-1 | . | . | CASSQAYGLQETQYF | TGTGCCAGCAGCCAAGCGTACGGATTACAAGAGACCCAGTACTTC
TRBJ1-5 | TRBV9 | few | TRBD1 | CASSPGTGTQPQHF | TGTGCCAGCAGCCCCGGGACAGGGACTCAGCCCCAGCATTTT
TRBJ1-4 | TRBV27 | . | . | CASSFAQPTGEKLFF | TGTGCCAGCAGTTTCGCGCAGCCAACTGGTGAAAAACTGTTTTTT
TRBJ1-2 | TRBV15 | . | . | CATSNPLGTVWGYTF | TGTGCCACCAGCAACCCCCTGGGGACTGTGTGGGGCTACACCTTC
TRBJ2-5 | TRBV18 | few | . | CASSSTGQDQETQYF | TGTGCCAGCTCATCGACTGGGCAGGACCAAGAGACCCAGTACTTC